One sample yielded the 14 T cell receptor beta chains listed below, sequenced in a study of T-cell reconstitution after alpha-beta-depleted transplantation in children (dated by TCRdb to the mid-2010s). Library preparation used PCR. Reads for this sample came from an Illumina HiSeq 2500. TCR library preparation used molecular barcoding, with unique molecular identifiers applied to normalize quantification of the TCRbeta repertoire. TCRdb reprocessed the public reads (quality trimming at Q25 with fastp, clone calling with MiXCR) and kept in-frame beta chains. Every entry covers one CDR3 protein and lists the most common genes and DNA from its rows. A total of about 830,000 distinct CDR3 sequences appear in this sample, 16% of them only once. Approximately 4.5% of the sample is in the top ten clones. The treatment or condition label here, explained by the study, means: allogeneic hematopoietic cell transplantation with graft depleted of TCRalphabeta T cells and CD19 B cells.

Sequencing was performed on PBMCs, mostly from graft donor cells, taken 360 days after TCRalphabeta/CD19-depleted stem cell transplant. These receptors were collected from a male patient aged 10 to 17 who had a stem cell transplant for acute lymphoblastic leukemia, so the T cells may come from the graft donor.

The sample holds a few counts of this clonotype. The J gene is TRBJ1-2, the V gene TRBV11-2, with a tentative D call TRBD1 (6 bases). CDR3 length: 14 amino acids. The ends were cut back, 6 bases at V and 0 bases at J, with 11 bases in the middle. From germline, CDR1 is SGHAT and CDR2 FQNNGV. The CDR3 nucleotides are TGTGCCAGCAGTCCGGACAGCTCTAACTATGGCTACACCTTC. This gives the protein CASSPDSSNYGYTF.

The chain links TRBV12-3 or TRBV12-4 to TRBJ2-7; 8 bases line up with TRBD1. The trim removed 5 bases at V and 4 bases at J, leaving 4 bases unmatched. The CDR3 is 13 residues long. This CDR3 is CASSRDRRYEQYF. The DNA for the CDR3 is TGTGCCAGCAGTCGGGACAGGAGGTACGAGCAGTACTTC.

This clonotype was detected only a few times. The CDR3 reads CASSSTLGLDPYEQYF. CDR3 bases: TGTGCCAGCAGCTCCACCCTCGGACTAGACCCCTACGAGCAGTACTTC. This chain uses TRBV13 with TRBJ2-7; 7 bases align to TRBD2. Germline CDR1 and CDR2: PRHDT and FYEKMQ (reference sequence). This CDR3 is built from 16 residues. V was pared by 4 bases and J by 2 bases, with 11 bases of the junction left unmatched. Looking up the rest from reference TRBV13 and TRBJ2-7 gives the full variable domain: AAGVIQSPRHLIKEKRETATLKCYPIPRHDTVYWYQQGPGQDPQFLISFYEKMQSDKGSIPDRFSAQQFSDYHSELNMSSLELGDSALYFCASSSTLGLDPYEQYFGPGTRLTVT.

This rearrangement joins TRBV30 to TRBJ2-2, with TRBD2 as a possible D gene (6 bases). The germline V gene has CDR1 GTSNPN and CDR2 SVGIG (reference sequence). The germline V and J ends were trimmed by 0 bases and 5 bases, with 16 bases remaining between them. The CDR3 runs to 16 residues. CDR3 DNA: TGTGCCTGGAGTGTAGGGCGGGACGGGCAGACCGGGGAGCTGTTTTTT. It translates to CAWSVGRDGQTGELFF.

This clonotype has only a few counts. The chain carries TRBV10-1 and TRBJ2-2; no definite D call. The CDR3 runs to 14 residues. The V gene's germline CDR1 is WNHNN and CDR2 SYGVQD (reference sequence). Trimming took off 6 bases at V and 4 bases at J, with 12 bases between the two ends. CDR3 in amino acids: CASRDEEGTGELFF. Written as DNA, the CDR3 is TGCGCCAGCAGGGATGAGGAAGGCACCGGGGAGCTGTTTTTT.

The chain couples TRBV12-3 or TRBV12-4 to TRBJ2-7; 7 bases fit TRBD1. The CDR3 extends over 15 amino acids. J lost 4 bases, V lost 4 bases, and 10 bases had no gene match. CDR3 DNA sequence: TGTGCCAGCAGTTCCCGGGACAGAGAACGTTACGAGCAGTACTTC. It is translated as CASSSRDRERYEQYF.

This clonotype was found a few times. The chain combines TRBV7-2 with TRBJ2-1, with D possibly TRBD2 on 6 matching bases. This CDR3 is built from 15 residues. Trimming removed 4 bases from V and 3 bases from J, with 13 bases in between. CDR1 is SGHTA and CDR2 is FQGNSA in the germline V gene. Here the CDR3 reads CASSSSLANYNEQFF. CDR3 coding DNA: TGTGCCAGCAGCTCAAGTCTAGCGAACTACAATGAGCAGTTCTTC.

This chain connects TRBV7-6 to TRBJ2-6, with D unresolved. From germline, CDR1 is SGHVS and CDR2 FNYEAQ. The CDR3 runs to 17 residues. Trimming removed 0 bases at V and 2 bases at J, with 11 bases between. As DNA, the CDR3 is TGTGCCAGCAGCTTAGCCCCCATAATAGCTGGGGCCAACGTCCTGACTTTC. Its translation is CASSLAPIIAGANVLTF.

The chain combines TRBV5-5 with TRBJ2-7, with 10 bases that match TRBD1. V dropped 6 bases and J dropped 6; count of bases not matched to a gene: 9. Germline loops: CDR1 SGHKS, CDR2 YYEKEE (reference sequence). The CDR3 has 14 residues. CDR3 amino acids: CASTADRGQVEQYF. The CDR3 DNA sequence: TGTGCCAGCACCGCAGACAGGGGGCAGGTCGAGCAGTACTTC.

V usage is TRBV15 and J usage is TRBJ2-7, with D tentatively TRBD2 (5 bases). The germline V gene has CDR1 LNHNV and CDR2 YYDKDF (reference sequence). V lost 0 bases and J 0 bases, leaving 9 bases between the germline ends. The CDR3 sequence is 15 residues long. This chain's CDR3 is CATSREAVSSYEQYF. The CDR3 nucleotides read TGTGCCACCAGCAGAGAAGCGGTAAGCTCCTACGAGCAGTACTTC. Based on the CDR3 plus reference TRBV15 and TRBJ2-7, the full variable domain is DAMVIQNPRYQVTQFGKPVTLSCSQTLNHNVMYWYQQKSSQAPKLLFHYYDKDFNNEADTPDNFQSRRPNTSFCFLDIRSPGLGDTAMYLCATSREAVSSYEQYFGPGTRLTVT.

The chain combines TRBV9 with TRBJ2-1; D remains ambiguous. Germline CDR1 SGDLS, CDR2 YYNGEE. V was trimmed by 1 base and J by 7 bases, leaving 9 bases between them. This CDR3 region has 13 residues. In nucleotides, the CDR3 is TGTGCCAGCAGCGTATGGGCAGGTAATGAGCAGTTCTTC. Residues: CASSVWAGNEQFF.

Ten or more counts support this clonotype. The V and J genes are TRBV24-1 and TRBJ2-3; tentatively, D is TRBD2 (6 bases). The CDR3 is 14 residues long. V dropped 3 bases and J dropped 4 bases, with 10 bases sitting between them. CDR1 and CDR2 from the germline V gene are KGHDR and SFDVKD. The CDR3 DNA reads TGTGCCACCAGTGATCAAGGGGAGGCAGATACGCAGTATTTT. It codes for CATSDQGEADTQYF.

This clonotype was recorded a few times. The chain employs TRBV3-1 and TRBJ1-2; D gene unclear. V was cut by 3 bases and J by 4 bases, with 15 bases left in between. The CDR3 is 15 amino acids. Per germline, CDR1 LGHDT and CDR2 YNNKEL (reference sequence). DNA for the CDR3: TGTGCCAGCAGCCACCTGTCGAGGTTCCGCTATGGCTACACCTTC. This translates into CASSHLSRFRYGYTF.

Many counts were recorded for this clonotype. V is TRBV15 and J is TRBJ2-5; TRBD2 might be the D (6 bases). V was shortened by 8 bases and J by 0 bases, with 13 bases between the two germline ends. There are 14 residues in the CDR3. Germline values: CDR1 LNHNV, CDR2 YYDKDF (reference sequence). CDR3 in amino acids: CATRGGAYQETQYF. The CDR3 DNA reads as TGTGCCACCCGGGGAGGCGCGTACCAAGAGACCCAGTACTTC.